This T cell receptor beta chain was observed in a study of early T cells in non-severe SARS-CoV-2 infection (dated by TCRdb to about 2021). As for the study more broadly: Because TCR sequencing was done on bulk RNA from unsorted whole blood, the alpha and beta chains could not be paired.

On this clonotype itself: What this receptor recognizes is not known. No base-level quality is on record; no much larger clone is a single base apart.

Preparation of the library involved 5' RACE. Sequencing used a NextSeq 500. In the TCR library protocol, unique molecular identifiers were attached to individual cDNA molecules to correct for PCR bias and sequencing error. Both TCR alpha and beta chains were sequenced, and tight co-correlation was observed between alpha and beta sequence abundances in each sample. As for how the authors treated the data: Decombinator V4 was used to annotate TCR sequences for V gene, J gene and CDR3. Expanded TCRs were defined as changing significantly between any two time points under a Poisson model with p below 0.0001. TCR abundances were normalised to the total number of TCRs sequenced per sample and expressed as counts per million. TRAV1-2 paired with TRAJ12, TRAJ20 or TRAJ33 defined MAIT TCRs, while TRAV10 paired with TRAJ18 defined iNKT TCRs. VDJdb, accessed 1 November 2021, was searched for CMV, EBV and SARS-CoV-2 annotated TCRs, excluding TCRs annotated for multiple antigens. TCRdb reprocessing: public reads trimmed at Q25 with fastp, clones called with MiXCR, in-frame beta chains kept. All rows with the same CDR3 protein become a single entry with the most common DNA and genes. TCRdb assigned the V and J calls; the authors' analysis was not used. Within this sample are more than 80,000 distinct CDR3 sequences, with over 13% of them counted one time only. 6.5% to 8.5% of the sample goes to the ten largest clones.

A case-control design nested within a healthcare worker cohort in London, UK, was used, with weekly nasopharyngeal swab PCR tests and blood sampling performed. Healthcare workers were enrolled in the week of the UK lockdown, from 23 to 31 March 2020, and were followed every week for up to roughly 16 weeks. Study-level results and caveats: VDJdb matching was skewed toward anti-spike CD8 responses and likely underestimated virus-specific expansions by missing private and CD4 specificities.

From a lookup of the germline V gene (reference sequence), CDR1 and CDR2 are LGHDT and YNNKEL. Cut back by 1 base and 9 bases, the V and J ends lie 16 bases apart. Inclusive of the bounding cysteine and phenylalanine, the CDR3 is 14 residues long. The kept DNA is CDR3 alone, 42 bases in frame from the first base. This TCR was sampled from an adult who was a healthcare worker with PCR-confirmed SARS-CoV-2 infection or an uninfected control (not recorded which). Sequences were obtained from whole blood. The sequence is built from TRBV3-1 and TRBJ2-7; no D segment can be confidently identified. The CDR3 amino acid sequence is: CASSQGSGGRWQYF. The nucleotide sequence reads as follows: TGTGCCAGCAGCCAAGGGTCCGGTGGCCGTTGGCAGTACTTC.